This TCR beta chain was identified during a study of OX40 agonist ivuxolimab in advanced cancers. At the level of the study: The study treated patients with ivuxolimab, an agonistic anti-OX40 (CD134) antibody.

V lost 4 bases, J lost 4 bases, and 8 bases lay in between. Germline V gene sequence: CDR1 SQVTM, CDR2 ANQGSEA. The CDR3 spans 11 residues. Worth noting for this clone: Its antigen is currently unknown. Other DNA sequences in the sample encode the same CDR3.

Study-wide results and limits: Dosing at 0.1 to 3.0 mg/kg was accompanied by clonal expansion of CD4+ and CD8+ blood T cells by week 6.

The data were produced by immunoSEQ multiplex PCR, yet TCRdb's version contains in-frame clones alone and is incomplete. The data contain over 70,000 clones, approximately 86% of them singletons. The gene calls are TRBV29-1 and TRBJ2-7; D uncertain. The TCR was taken from an adult with an advanced solid tumor such as melanoma, head and neck, liver or kidney cancer. The specimen was CD4+ or CD8+ T cells sorted from blood, collected in a trial of the OX40 agonist ivuxolimab. CDR3 DNA sequence: TGCAGCGTTGGGACGGATTACGAGCAGTACTTC. Encoded protein: CSVGTDYEQYF.